Shown below are 25 T cell receptor beta chains from a single sample sequenced in a study of T cells after yellow fever vaccination. MiXCR, run by TCRdb on the 5' RACE reads, gives a single entry per CDR3 protein. The sample holds hundreds of thousands of distinct CDR3 sequences; about 3.5% are singletons and the top ten take 23%. The sequences come from PBMCs, collected on the day of the yellow fever booster vaccination. These receptors originate from a man aged 18 to 29 who received the YFV17D yellow fever vaccine.

The sample holds a few counts of this clonotype. The chain uses TRBV7-8 and TRBJ2-1, with 8 bases matching TRBD2. Germline values: CDR1 SGHVS, CDR2 FQNEAQ. With V trimmed by 10 bases and J by 0 bases, 5 bases remained unmatched. The length of the CDR3 is 14 residues. The CDR3 coding sequence is TGTGCCACCCTGGCGGGGGGCTCCTACAATGAGCAGTTCTTC. Amino acid sequence: CATLAGGSYNEQFF.

The table lists this clonotype with many counts. V usage is TRBV24-1 and J usage is TRBJ2-1; the D gene is possibly TRBD2 (5 bases). This CDR3 has 14 residues. V was pared by 4 bases and J by 7 bases, with 13 bases between. Germline CDR1 KGHDR, CDR2 SFDVKD. CDR3 sequence: CATSESGLGNEQFF. In DNA, the CDR3 is TGTGCCACCAGTGAGTCCGGACTGGGAAATGAGCAGTTCTTC.

This chain connects TRBV7-2 to TRBJ1-5; weak D call: TRBD1 (5 bases). CDR3 length: 17 amino acids. Germline CDR1 SGHTA, CDR2 FQGNSA. Trimming stripped 1 base from V and 0 bases from J, with 13 bases between. CDR3 protein: CASSLEGGGYSNQPQHF. The CDR3 DNA reads TGTGCCAGCAGCTTAGAGGGCGGGGGGTATAGCAATCAGCCCCAGCATTTT.

This chain joins TRBV7-9 and TRBJ2-3; TRBD2 is a possible D gene (5 bases). The V and J ends lost 5 bases and 2 bases respectively, with 17 bases between them. The CDR3 length is 16 residues. Germline V gene lookup returns CDR1 SEHNR and CDR2 FQNEAQ (reference sequence). This CDR3 is CASSPSRGFPTDTQYF. CDR3 DNA: TGTGCCAGCAGCCCTTCCCGGGGATTTCCCACAGATACGCAGTATTTT.

V is TRBV19 and J is TRBJ1-5; D uncertain. The CDR3 is 16 amino acids. CDR1 is LNHDA and CDR2 is SQIVND in the germline V gene (reference sequence). Between the trimmed V and J ends, which lost 4 bases and 0 bases, there was a span of 13 bases. CDR3 sequence reads: CASSKTTGYSNQPQHF. The CDR3 region has the DNA TGTGCCAGTAGTAAAACGACGGGATATAGCAATCAGCCCCAGCATTTT. Combining the CDR3 with reference TRBV19 and TRBJ1-5 gives the whole variable domain DGGITQSPKYLFRKEGQNVTLSCEQNLNHDAMYWYRQDPGQGLRLIYYSQIVNDFQKGDIAEGYSVSREKKESFPLTVTSAQKNPTAFYLCASSKTTGYSNQPQHFGDGTRLSIL.

For the CDR3, the DNA is TGCGCCAGCAACGATAATAATTCACCCCTCCACTTT. Translating gives CASNDNNSPLHF. The chain is built from TRBV10-1 and TRBJ1-6; D not certain. Germline CDR1 and CDR2: WNHNN and SYGVQD (reference sequence). The CDR3 runs to 12 residues. Trimming took off 7 bases at V and 5 bases at J, with 6 bases between the two ends.

The chain combines TRBV4-1 with TRBJ1-1; D unclear. Germline CDR1 MGHRA, CDR2 YSYEKL. V lost 0 bases and J 11 bases, leaving 13 bases between the germline ends. This CDR3 spans 13 amino acids. CDR3 nucleotide sequence: TGCGCCAGCAGCCAAGACGGACGTGTCCCTGCTTTCTTT. It is translated as CASSQDGRVPAFF.

This clonotype was detected many times. Here the CDR3 reads CSVEPGWEETQYF. The CDR3 DNA reads as TGCAGCGTTGAGCCGGGGTGGGAGGAGACCCAGTACTTC. V usage is TRBV29-1 and J usage is TRBJ2-5; D is possibly TRBD2 (5 bases). V dropped 3 bases and J dropped 5 bases, with 13 bases sitting between them. CDR3 length: 13 residues. Germline CDR1 is SQVTM and CDR2 is ANQGSEA.

This clonotype was detected only a few times. The J gene is TRBJ1-3, the V gene TRBV5-1; D not resolved. V was shortened by 4 bases and J by 2 bases, with 16 bases between the two germline ends. The CDR3 length is 16 residues. CDR1 is SGHRS, CDR2 YFSETQ, per germline. DNA for the CDR3: TGCGCCAGCAGCCCTAGCAGCCGTTTCGCTGGAAACACCATATATTTT. Translated: CASSPSSRFAGNTIYF.

The gene calls are TRBV11-3 and TRBJ2-1, with D tentatively TRBD2 (6 bases). The ends were cut back, 5 bases at V and 10 bases at J, with 15 bases in the middle. The germline CDR1 and CDR2 sequences are SGHNT and YENEEA. The CDR3 is 13 amino acids. CDR3 bases: TGTGCCAGCAGCCTCCGGGGGTCAACAGAGCAGTTCTTC. This sequence encodes CASSLRGSTEQFF.

The sample holds a few counts of this clonotype. This chain links TRBV20-1 with TRBJ1-1, with D unresolved. The CDR3 has 13 amino acids. Germline CDR1 and CDR2: DFQATT and SNEGSKA (reference sequence). V lost 1 base and J lost 0, with 6 bases in between. CDR3 residues: CSARAGVNTEAFF. DNA for the CDR3: TGCAGTGCTAGAGCGGGCGTGAACACTGAAGCTTTCTTT.

This clonotype occurred many times. The chain combines TRBV3-1 with TRBJ2-7; 9 nucleotides line up with TRBD1. The CDR3 contains 15 residues. The trim removed 4 bases at V and 9 bases at J, leaving 13 bases unmatched. CDR1 LGHDT and CDR2 YNNKEL come from the germline V gene (reference sequence). The CDR3 DNA reads TGTGCCAGCAGCCCCTGGGACAGGGATCCATCAAGGCAGTACTTC. Amino acid sequence: CASSPWDRDPSRQYF.

This clonotype has at least ten counts. The chain is built from TRBV20-1 and TRBJ1-1; D remains unclear. V lost 1 base, J lost 3 bases, and 12 bases lay in between. Germline loops: CDR1 DFQATT, CDR2 SNEGSKA (reference sequence). The length of the CDR3 is 14 residues. Here the CDR3 reads CSARGATYYTEAFF. CDR3 nucleotide sequence: TGCAGTGCTAGAGGGGCCACTTACTACACTGAAGCTTTCTTT.

The table lists this clonotype with many counts. The V and J genes are TRBV12-3 or TRBV12-4 and TRBJ2-2; 9 nucleotides agree with TRBD2. The CDR3 is 14 residues long. The J segment lost 8 bases and the V segment lost 2 bases, leaving 3 bases of the junction unmatched. As DNA, the CDR3 is TGTGCCAGCAGTTTACGTCTAGCGGGGGGGGAGCTGTTTTTT. The encoded protein is CASSLRLAGGELFF.

Ten or more counts support this clonotype. Written as DNA, the CDR3 is TGCAGTGCTAGAACCAACAGGGGATGGGACGAGCAGTACGTC. It yields the protein CSARTNRGWDEQYV. The rearrangement joins TRBV20-1 to TRBJ2-7; 7 bases fit TRBD1. The CDR3 is 14 residues long. Trimming at V came to 2 bases and at J to 5 bases, leaving 9 bases not matched to a gene. Germline values: CDR1 DFQATT, CDR2 SNEGSKA (reference sequence).

In this sample, this clonotype turned up many times. This chain joins TRBV7-3 and TRBJ1-2; weak D call: TRBD1 (5 bases). This CDR3 has 14 amino acids. Deletions cut 5 bases from V and 4 bases from J, with 14 bases between. CDR1 is SGHTA and CDR2 is FQGTGA in the germline V gene. CDR3 bases: TGTGCCAGCAGCGCGGACGGGACGGGCTATGGCTACACCTTC. It encodes CASSADGTGYGYTF.

This clonotype was recorded many times. CDR3 DNA: TGTGCCAGCAGCCCTAGGGGACCTGGATTCATGAACACTGAAGCTTTCTTT. As protein: CASSPRGPGFMNTEAFF. V is TRBV7-9 and J is TRBJ1-1, with D maybe TRBD1 (5 bases). The germline V and J ends were trimmed by 5 bases and 0 bases, with 19 bases remaining between them. Germline assignment: CDR1 SEHNR and CDR2 FQNEAQ (reference sequence). CDR3 size: 17 residues.

This clonotype was counted ten times or more. The chain employs TRBV27 and TRBJ2-1; 8 positions agree with TRBD2. The J segment lost 1 base and the V segment lost 8 bases, leaving 4 bases of the junction unmatched. CDR3 length equals 14 residues. Germline V gene sequence: CDR1 MNHEY, CDR2 SMNVEV (reference sequence). CDR3 region: CASGSGASYNEQFF. Written as DNA, the CDR3 is TGTGCCAGCGGTAGCGGGGCTTCCTACAATGAGCAGTTCTTC.

This clonotype came up many times. The chain employs TRBV5-1 and TRBJ1-6; TRBD1 agrees at 11 bases. V lost 3 bases and J lost 8; bases outside the gene matches: 10. The CDR3 sequence is 17 residues long. Germline V gene lookup returns CDR1 SGHRS and CDR2 YFSETQ. CDR3 in amino acids: CASSYQTPGQGDSPLHF. The CDR3 bases are TGCGCCAGCAGCTATCAAACCCCGGGACAGGGGGATTCACCCCTCCACTTT.

This clonotype was seen at least ten times. The rearrangement uses TRBV4-1 and TRBJ2-5; TRBD1 matches at 11 bases. Trimming removed 4 bases from V and 4 bases from J; junction bases left unmatched: 2. The CDR3 covers 14 residues. In germline, CDR1 is MGHRA, CDR2 YSYEKL. The CDR3 nucleotides are TGCGCCAGCAGCCGAGGGACAGGGGGAGAGACCCAGTACTTC. It is translated as CASSRGTGGETQYF.

The gene calls are TRBV7-2 and TRBJ2-1; 10 bases agree with TRBD2. The trim removed 2 bases at V and 5 bases at J, leaving 6 bases unmatched. Germline values: CDR1 SGHTA, CDR2 FQGNSA. The CDR3 sequence is 16 residues long. CDR3 DNA: TGTGCCAGCAGCTTACTTGTAGCGGGGGGCAACAATGAGCAGTTCTTC. Its protein product is CASSLLVAGGNNEQFF.

This clonotype was observed many times. V gene TRBV7-9 combines with J gene TRBJ2-2, with D maybe TRBD2 (6 bases). The germline V gene encodes CDR1 SEHNR and CDR2 FQNEAQ (reference sequence). This CDR3 comprises 15 residues. Between the trimmed V and J ends, which lost 4 bases and 3 bases, there was a span of 12 bases. Here the CDR3 DNA reads TGTGCCAGCAGCTATCGGGACTCCTACACCGGGGAGCTGTTTTTT. Protein: CASSYRDSYTGELFF.

The chain couples TRBV5-1 to TRBJ2-4; D not certain. The CDR3 loop spans 15 amino acids. V lost 1 base, J lost 3 bases, and 11 bases lay in between. Germline V gene sequence: CDR1 SGHRS, CDR2 YFSETQ. DNA for the CDR3: TGCGCCAGCAGCTTGACTGGGCCGGACAAAAACATTCAGTACTTC. It is translated as CASSLTGPDKNIQYF.

This clonotype has at least ten counts. The V gene is TRBV28, the J gene TRBJ1-6; TRBD1 matches at 9 bases. CDR1 MDHEN and CDR2 SYDVKM come from the germline V gene. The CDR3 consists of 14 residues. After removal of 3 bases from V and 9 bases from J, the junction contained 3 bases not matched to a gene. Written as DNA, the CDR3 is TGTGCCAGCAGTTTTGGGACAGGGTTTTCACCCCTCCACTTT. Translating gives CASSFGTGFSPLHF. The full variable domain, in which reference TRBV28 and TRBJ1-6 provide the parts outside the CDR3, is DVKVTQSSRYLVKRTGEKVFLECVQDMDHENMFWYRQDPGLGLRLIYFSYDVKMKEKGDIPEGYSVSREKKERFSLILESASTNQTSMYLCASSFGTGFSPLHFGNGTRLTVT.

This clonotype has just a few counts. V is TRBV2 and J is TRBJ2-3; D could derive from TRBD1 or TRBD2 (6 bases each). The CDR3 extends over 15 amino acids. From germline, CDR1 is SNHLY and CDR2 FYNNEI. V lost 7 bases and J lost 6, with 20 bases in between. The CDR3 DNA reads TGTGCCAGCAACGACAGGACCTCACGGGGGGATACGCAGTATTTT. It yields the protein CASNDRTSRGDTQYF.